These 16 T cell receptor beta chains came from one sample sequenced in a study of T cell repertoires in cytomegalovirus infection. Via MiXCR, TCRdb re-called the reads, giving one row per CDR3 protein. This repertoire shows some 940,000 distinct CDR3 sequences, less than 35% found once; its top ten account for over 11%. These receptors' targets are unknown. The specimen was cultured CD8+ T cells from PBMCs, collected from culture after CMV antigen stimulation. The receptor source for this set is a human donor in good health (CMV status not recorded). Some clones in this sample may be carry-over from other donors' samples.

The chain has TRBV6-5 and TRBJ2-5, with 15 bases aligning to TRBD2. Germline assignment: CDR1 MNHEY and CDR2 SVGAGI. The CDR3 totals 17 residues. The ends lost 6 bases at V and 2 bases at J; junction bases unmatched: 7. The DNA of the CDR3 is TGTGCCAGCAGCCTCGGACTAGCGGGGGGGGGTCAAGAGACCCAGTACTTC. Protein sequence: CASSLGLAGGGQETQYF.

The table lists this clonotype with a few counts. This sequence joins TRBV11-2 and TRBJ2-5; D may correspond to TRBD1 or TRBD2 (5 bases each). The CDR3 is 16 residues long. Per germline, CDR1 SGHAT and CDR2 FQNNGV. Trimming took 0 bases from V and 5 from J, leaving 16 bases between them. CDR3 amino acids: CASSLDWFLREETQYF. For the CDR3, the DNA is TGTGCCAGCAGCTTAGATTGGTTCCTCAGGGAGGAGACCCAGTACTTC.

The gene calls are TRBV6-2 or TRBV6-3 and TRBJ1-1; D is perhaps TRBD1 (5 bases). The CDR3 is 19 amino acids. Trimming took off 1 base at V and 3 bases at J, with 24 bases between the two ends. Germline V gene data show CDR1 as MNHEY and CDR2 as SVGEGT. The CDR3 protein is CASSYFGVQGYMLDTEAFF. The CDR3 coding sequence is TGTGCCAGCAGTTACTTCGGAGTCCAGGGCTACATGTTGGACACTGAAGCTTTCTTT.

Points on this clonotype: This may be a read error: a much more frequent sequence differs by one nucleotide. The rearrangement joins TRBV7-9 to TRBJ1-2; no clear D. The CDR3 covers 16 residues. Germline-derived CDR1 and CDR2 are SEHNR and FQNEAQ (reference sequence). CDR3: CGSSTNPGWGHYGYTF. The CDR3 region has the DNA TGTGGCAGCAGCACAAACCCCGGGTGGGGTCACTATGGCTACACCTTC. Variable domain in full (rest from reference TRBV7-9 and TRBJ1-2): DTGVSQNPRHKITKRGQNVTFRCDPISEHNRLYWYRQTLGQGPEFLTYFQNEAQLEKSRLLSDRFSAERPKGSFSTLEIQRTEQGDSAMYLCGSSTNPGWGHYGYTFGSGTRLTVV.

V is TRBV10-3 and J is TRBJ1-2; tentative D call: TRBD1 (5 bases). V was clipped by 3 bases and J by 7 bases, with 15 bases between them. The CDR3 contains 14 residues. Germline values: CDR1 ENHRY, CDR2 SYGVKD. The CDR3 bases are TGTGCCATCAGTGACCCTACAGGAATGGGTGGCTACACCTTC. This gives the protein CAISDPTGMGGYTF.

The table lists this clonotype with a few counts. The chain carries TRBV5-6 and TRBJ2-2, with D perhaps TRBD1 (6 bases). The CDR3 length is 18 residues. V gave up 0 bases and J gave up 6 bases, with 21 bases separating them. Germline assignment: CDR1 SGHDT and CDR2 YYEEEE. The CDR3 nucleotides read TGTGCCAGCAGCTTGGAATATGGGACACCGAAGACAGCCGGGGAGCTGTTTTTT. Its protein is CASSLEYGTPKTAGELFF.

Only one count was recorded for this clonotype. The chain is built from TRBV29-1 and TRBJ2-1; TRBD2 aligns across 10 bases. This CDR3 has 14 amino acids. Germline CDR1 is SQVTM and CDR2 is ANQGSEA. V lost 5 bases and J lost 2; bases outside the gene matches: 3. The DNA of the CDR3 is TGCAGCGTTATAGGACTAGCGGCCTACAATGAGCAGTTCTTC. Protein sequence: CSVIGLAAYNEQFF.

The table lists this clonotype with a count of one. It may be a read error: a sequence one base away is much more abundant. The rearrangement links TRBV12-5 to TRBJ1-5; 7 bases align to TRBD1. The CDR3 spans 17 residues. Germline V lookup: CDR1 LGHNT, CDR2 FRNRAP. CDR3 in DNA: TGTGCTAGTGGTTTTTGTTTGGCGGGACAGCTAAATCAGCCCCAGCTTTTT. Protein sequence: CASGFCLAGQLNQPQLF.

This clonotype came up a few times. The chain combines TRBV10-3 with TRBJ2-3; D unclear. Germline CDR1 and CDR2: ENHRY and SYGVKD. There are 15 residues in the CDR3. The germline V and J ends were trimmed by 3 bases and 0 bases, with 10 bases remaining between them. The CDR3 nucleotides read TGTGCCATCAGTGATTTATCGACTAGCACAGATACGCAGTATTTT. Amino acid sequence: CAISDLSTSTDTQYF.

This clonotype was detected a few times. In DNA form, the CDR3 reads TGTGCCAGCAGTTTTTCGGTAGCGGCCTACAATGAGCAGTTCTTC. Translating it yields CASSFSVAAYNEQFF. The rearrangement uses TRBV12-3 or TRBV12-4 and TRBJ2-1; D possibly corresponds to TRBD2 (6 bases). The CDR3 is 15 residues long. Trimming pared 3 bases from V and 2 bases from J, leaving 11 bases between.

The J gene is TRBJ1-2, the V gene TRBV6-6; the D is unclear. The ends were cut back, 2 bases at V and 2 bases at J, with 12 bases in the middle. Germline assignment: CDR1 MNHNY and CDR2 SVGAGI (reference sequence). The length of the CDR3 is 15 residues. The CDR3 is CASSYVEGGNYGYTF. The CDR3 DNA sequence: TGTGCCAGCAGTTACGTAGAGGGAGGGAACTATGGCTACACCTTC.

This clonotype was detected only a few times. V usage is TRBV27 and J usage is TRBJ1-6; D remains ambiguous. Trimming shortened V by 3 bases and J by 3 bases, and 6 bases separated the two germline ends. Germline V gene sequence: CDR1 MNHEY, CDR2 SMNVEV (reference sequence). This CDR3 has 14 amino acids. The CDR3: CASSLTDYNSPLHF. The CDR3 nucleotides read TGTGCCAGCAGTTTGACGGACTATAATTCACCCCTCCACTTT.

This rearrangement joins TRBV2 to TRBJ2-5; 9 bases agree with TRBD2. This CDR3 comprises 16 residues. Trimming took 10 bases from V and 0 from J; bases not matched to a gene: 12. Germline V gene sequence: CDR1 SNHLY, CDR2 FYNNEI. CDR3 residues: CATRPAAGGYQETQYF. CDR3 DNA: TGTGCCACTCGTCCGGCAGCGGGGGGCTACCAAGAGACCCAGTACTTC.

Here the CDR3 DNA reads TGTGCCAGCAGCCAAGGACAGCCCCTTGAAGCTTTCTTT. The encoded protein is CASSQGQPLEAFF. The chain couples TRBV7-9 to TRBJ1-1; the D gene is possibly TRBD1 (6 bases). This CDR3 has 13 residues. Trimming stripped 5 bases from V and 7 bases from J, with 14 bases between. The V gene's germline CDR1 is SEHNR and CDR2 FQNEAQ (reference sequence).

The chain carries TRBV2 and TRBJ1-1; 7 positions agree with TRBD1. CDR1 is SNHLY and CDR2 is FYNNEI in the germline V gene. The length of the CDR3 is 15 residues. The V segment lost 5 bases and the J segment 4 bases; nucleotides outside the gene matches: 10. CDR3 DNA: TGTGCCAGCAGTCATACATCAGGGGGGTTCACTGAAGCTTTCTTT. Residues: CASSHTSGGFTEAFF.

This sequence joins TRBV7-8 and TRBJ2-2; 12 nucleotides line up with TRBD2. The junction had 6 bases not matched to a gene; V was cut back by 1 base and J by 3 bases. The CDR3 consists of 18 residues. Germline CDR1 is SGHVS and CDR2 is FQNEAQ. The chain's CDR3 is CASSLGARLAGDTGELFF. The CDR3 nucleotides are TGTGCCAGCAGCTTAGGGGCCAGACTAGCGGGGGACACCGGGGAGCTGTTTTTT.